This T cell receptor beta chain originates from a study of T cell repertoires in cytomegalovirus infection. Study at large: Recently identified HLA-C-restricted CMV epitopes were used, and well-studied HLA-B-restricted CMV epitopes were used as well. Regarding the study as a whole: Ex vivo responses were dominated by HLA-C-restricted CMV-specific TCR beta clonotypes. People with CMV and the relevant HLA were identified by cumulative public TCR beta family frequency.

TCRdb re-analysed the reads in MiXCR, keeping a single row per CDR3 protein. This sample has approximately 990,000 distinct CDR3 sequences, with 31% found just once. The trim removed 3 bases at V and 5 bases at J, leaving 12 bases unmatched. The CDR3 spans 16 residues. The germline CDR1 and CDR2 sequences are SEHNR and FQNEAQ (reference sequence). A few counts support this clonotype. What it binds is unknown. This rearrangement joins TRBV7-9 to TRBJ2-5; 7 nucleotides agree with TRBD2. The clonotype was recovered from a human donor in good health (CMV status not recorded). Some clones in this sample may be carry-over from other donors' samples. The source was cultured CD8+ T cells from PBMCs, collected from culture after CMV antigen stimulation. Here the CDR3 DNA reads TGTGCCAGCAGCTTTCTAATCGCGGGGGAGTGGGAGACCCAGTACTTC. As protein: CASSFLIAGEWETQYF.